This TCR beta chain was profiled in a study of blood T cell repertoires in COVID-19. The method was immunoSEQ multiplex PCR; TCRdb's version includes in-frame clones alone and lacks a portion of them. This sample has 200,000 to 250,000 clones, with roughly 90% found just once. In germline, CDR1 is MNHEY, CDR2 SVGEGT. The V and J ends lost 5 bases and 2 bases, in that order; junction bases with no gene match: 3. CDR3 size: 14 residues. The specimen sequenced was peripheral blood. V and J are TRBV6-2 or TRBV6-3 and TRBJ2-3, with 8 positions matching TRBD2. The source is a woman aged 50 to 60 with acute or convalescent COVID-19. DNA of the CDR3: TGTGCCAGCAGTCCGGGAGGGCCCACAGATACGCAGTATTTT. This gives the protein CASSPGGPTDTQYF.